The entry below describes one TCR beta chain. Its target is not known. Germline-derived CDR1 and CDR2 are SGHNT and YENEEA. Trimming took 1 base from V and 1 from J, leaving 7 bases between them. This CDR3 region has 14 residues. The sample belongs to a study of Ad26.COV2.S vaccination and SARS-CoV-2 variants. Study information: By the intramuscular route, Ad26.COV2.S was given once, or twice 56 days apart. General study points: Following vaccination, spike-specific CD8+ and CD4+ T cell responses reportedly exhibited substantial breadth.

TCRdb keeps only in-frame clones here, not all; method: immunoSEQ multiplex PCR. This sample carries roughly 240,000 clones, roughly 90% of them seen once, and the ten largest clones take approximately 12%. Treatment described: approximately 18 received Ad26.COV2.S at low or high dose, single or two shots; 5 received placebo; per-sample allocation not given. Day 63 after the first injection of vaccine or placebo was the sampling time. An 18-55-year-old adult in Boston served as donor. The vaccine antigen was prefusion-stabilized Wuhan SARS-CoV-2 spike. The chain carries TRBV11-3 and TRBJ1-1; perhaps TRBD1 as D (5 bases). The sample here was peripheral blood, taken in a trial of Ad26.COV2.S vaccine versus placebo. The clonotype comes from a person between 18 and 60 years old who received the Ad26.COV2.S COVID-19 vaccine or a placebo. The CDR3 DNA reads as TGTGCCAGCAGCTTAGCTGGGGCGAACACTGAAGCTTTCTTT. Its protein is CASSLAGANTEAFF. The full variable domain, with the rest looked up from reference TRBV11-3 and TRBJ1-1, is EAGVVQSPRYKIIEKKQPVAFWCNPISGHNTLYWYLQNLGQGPELLIRYENEEAVDDSQLPKDRFSAERLKGVDSTLKIQPAELGDSAVYLCASSLAGANTEAFFGQGTRLTVV.